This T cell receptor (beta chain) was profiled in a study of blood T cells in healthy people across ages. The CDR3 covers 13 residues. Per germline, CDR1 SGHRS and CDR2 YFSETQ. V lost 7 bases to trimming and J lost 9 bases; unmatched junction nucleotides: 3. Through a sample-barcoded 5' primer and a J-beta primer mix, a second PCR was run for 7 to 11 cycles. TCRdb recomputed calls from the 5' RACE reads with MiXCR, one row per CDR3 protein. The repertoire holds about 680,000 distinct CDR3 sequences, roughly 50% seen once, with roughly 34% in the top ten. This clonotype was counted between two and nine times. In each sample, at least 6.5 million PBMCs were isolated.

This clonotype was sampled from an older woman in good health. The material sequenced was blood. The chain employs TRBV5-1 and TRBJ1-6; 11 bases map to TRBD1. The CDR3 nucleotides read TGCGCCAGCCGGACAGGGGGCGTTTCACCCCTCCACTTT. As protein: CASRTGGVSPLHF.